This entry lists 18 T cell receptor beta chains sequenced from one sample in a study of PD-1 blockade in classical Hodgkin lymphoma (TCRdb year 2020). Explained via the paper, the time point label denotes: cycle 4 day 1 (C4D1), after less than seven weeks of nivolumab. Every trial patient had relapsed following autologous stem cell transplantation, and prior brentuximab vedotin exposure was what differed among cohorts A, B and C. Libraries came from the immunoSEQ multiplex PCR assay. In its TCRdb copy, this immuneACCESS table keeps in-frame sequences only and misses some clones. Where compared with another copy, unresolved V genes explain less than half of these, and the others have no known cause. A total of 17,000 or so clones appear in this sample, about four fifths of them only once. 13% of the sample is in the top ten clones. Sequenced material: peripheral blood mononuclear cells (PBMCs), taken before the fourth cycle of nivolumab. The source is a human donor with classical Hodgkin lymphoma.

CDR3 region: CASSAYSGNTIYF. CDR3 sequence (DNA): TGTGCCAGCAGCGCGTACTCTGGAAACACCATATATTTT. The rearrangement links TRBV9 to TRBJ1-3, with unresolved D. Germline V CDR1 and CDR2: SGDLS, YYNGEE. Between the trimmed V and J ends, which lost 3 bases and 0 bases, there was a span of 4 bases. The length of the CDR3 is 13 residues.

This clone was recorded only once. The V gene is TRBV10-3, the J gene TRBJ2-7; D is perhaps TRBD1 (6 bases). Germline loops: CDR1 ENHRY, CDR2 SYGVKD. Between the trimmed V and J ends, which lost 7 bases and 1 base, there was a span of 8 bases. This CDR3 region has 12 residues. CDR3 amino acids: CAIKTGSYEQYF. The DNA for the CDR3 is TGTGCCATCAAGACAGGTTCCTACGAGCAGTACTTC.

CDR3 residues: CASSLSGLSGRSEQFF. The CDR3 coding sequence is TGTGCCAGCAGCTTATCGGGACTATCGGGAAGAAGTGAGCAGTTCTTC. The chain carries TRBV11-2 and TRBJ2-1; TRBD2 matches at 7 bases. With 2 bases clipped from V and 9 bases from J, the junction kept 13 bases outside the gene matches. The CDR3 loop spans 16 amino acids. Germline CDR1 and CDR2: SGHAT and FQNNGV.

The chain recombines TRBV7-9 with TRBJ2-5; D is unclear. The length of the CDR3 is 15 residues. Germline CDR1 reads SEHNR; CDR2 reads FQNEAQ (reference sequence). Trimming removed 1 base from V and 1 base from J, with 10 bases in between. The CDR3 DNA follows: TGTGCCAGCAGCTTAGACCGTCTCCTCCAAGAGACCCAGTACTTC. Its translation: CASSLDRLLQETQYF.

The chain is built from TRBV6-6 and TRBJ2-5; D remains ambiguous. The J call may be in error: the DNA end matches TRBJ2-7 better. Germline-derived CDR1 and CDR2 are MNHNY and SVGAGI (reference sequence). The CDR3 covers 12 residues. The CDR3 region has the DNA TGTGCCAGCAGTTACTCTGCCTACGAGCAGTACTTC. This gives the protein CASSYSAYEQYF.

The genes are TRBV12-5 and TRBJ2-1; D is possibly TRBD2 (6 bases). Germline-derived CDR1 and CDR2 are LGHNT and FRNRAP. The CDR3 covers 16 residues. V was trimmed by 3 bases and J by 0 bases, leaving 12 bases between them. The CDR3 here is CASGFIAGGSYNEQFF. As DNA, the CDR3 is TGTGCTAGTGGTTTTATAGCCGGGGGCTCCTACAATGAGCAGTTCTTC.

The count of this clone is one. The genes are TRBV7-9 and TRBJ2-5, with D possibly TRBD2 on 5 matching bases. The CDR3 is 13 amino acids. Per germline, CDR1 SEHNR and CDR2 FQNEAQ (reference sequence). V shed 3 bases and J shed 9 bases, with 14 bases lying between them. In nucleotides, the CDR3 is TGTGCCAGCAGCTTCGTAGATAGCGCGGCCCAGTACTTC. This translates into CASSFVDSAAQYF.

The chain couples TRBV7-9 to TRBJ2-3, with D possibly TRBD2 on 5 matching bases. V lost 6 bases and J lost 8, with 18 bases in between. This CDR3 is built from 14 residues. Germline loops: CDR1 SEHNR, CDR2 FQNEAQ (reference sequence). The CDR3 here is CASSLLGGPRTQYF. The DNA of the CDR3 is TGTGCCAGCAGTTTACTAGGCGGCCCTCGTACGCAGTATTTT.

This clone has only a few counts. The rearrangement uses TRBV5-4 and TRBJ2-7; no reliable D call. Trimming left V 2 bases short and J 2 bases short, with 5 bases between. This CDR3 has 12 residues. CDR1 and CDR2 (germline): SGHNT, YYREEE (reference sequence). CDR3 in amino acids: CASSLFPYEQYF. In DNA form, the CDR3 reads TGTGCCAGCAGCTTATTCCCCTACGAGCAGTACTTC.

The chain combines TRBV5-1 with TRBJ1-1; no clear D. Trimming removed 2 bases from V and 1 base from J, with 9 bases in between. CDR3 length: 14 residues. Germline CDR1 is SGHRS and CDR2 is YFSETQ. DNA for the CDR3: TGCGCCAGCAGCTTCAACGGTCAGAACACTGAAGCTTTCTTT. This translates into CASSFNGQNTEAFF.

In this sample, this clone turned up a few times. V usage is TRBV7-9 and J usage is TRBJ2-3; no firm D call. CDR3 length equals 12 residues. The germline V gene encodes CDR1 SEHNR and CDR2 FQNEAQ (reference sequence). V lost 5 bases and J 3 bases, leaving 6 bases between the germline ends. The CDR3 loop is CASSPTTDTQYF. CDR3 DNA: TGTGCCAGCAGCCCAACTACAGATACGCAGTATTTT.

V gene TRBV7-8 combines with J gene TRBJ2-7; D is unresolved. CDR1 SGHVS and CDR2 FQNEAQ come from the germline V gene. The CDR3 contains 11 residues. V was shortened by 5 bases and J by 7 bases, with 9 bases between the two germline ends. CDR3 amino acids: CASSAGWEQYF. In DNA, the CDR3 is TGTGCCAGCAGCGCCGGGTGGGAGCAGTACTTC.

The chain links TRBV14 to TRBJ1-6; D might be TRBD1 (5 bases). V dropped 3 bases and J dropped 7 bases, with 10 bases sitting between them. The germline CDR1 and CDR2 sequences are SGHDN and FVKESK. This CDR3 region has 14 residues. The CDR3, as DNA: TGTGCCAGCAGCCAGCTCGGGGGGAATTCACCCCTCCACTTT. It translates to CASSQLGGNSPLHF.

Worth noting for this clone: At one end, the junction sequence differs from germline, possibly due to a read error. This rearrangement joins TRBV7-7 to TRBJ1-1; tentative D call: TRBD1 (6 bases). The CDR3 has 14 amino acids. Germline assignment: CDR1 SSHAT and CDR2 FNYEAQ (reference sequence). Here the CDR3 DNA reads TGTGCTAGCAGCCCCTTAGGGGGGGCCACTGAAGCTTTCTTT. It encodes CASSPLGGATEAFF.

The V gene is TRBV7-9, the J gene TRBJ2-1; maybe TRBD1 (5 bases). CDR1 is SEHNR, CDR2 FQNEAQ, per germline (reference sequence). Trimming took off 3 bases at V and 0 bases at J, with 12 bases between the two ends. The CDR3 consists of 16 residues. The CDR3 DNA sequence: TGTGCCAGCAGCTTCTTGGGGCAGAGCTCCTACAATGAGCAGTTCTTC. Translated, it gives CASSFLGQSSYNEQFF.

CDR3 sequence reads: CASSFTRETTNNSPLHF. DNA for the CDR3: TGTGCCAGCAGTTTCACTCGGGAAACCACAAATAATTCACCCCTCCACTTT. The V gene is TRBV27, the J gene TRBJ1-6, with D hard to call. The CDR3 extends over 17 amino acids. Trimming left V 3 bases short and J 5 bases short, with 17 bases between. The germline CDR1 and CDR2 sequences are MNHEY and SMNVEV (reference sequence).

The genes are TRBV4-1 and TRBJ2-4; 10 positions match TRBD2. Germline CDR1 reads MGHRA; CDR2 reads YSYEKL. This CDR3 region has 17 residues. The junction had 5 bases not matched to a gene; V was cut back by 0 bases and J by 3 bases. The CDR3 loop reads CASSQDVAGGVKNIQYF. DNA of the CDR3: TGCGCCAGCAGCCAAGATGTAGCGGGGGGTGTCAAAAACATTCAGTACTTC.

V gene TRBV6-1 combines with J gene TRBJ1-1, with D tentatively TRBD1 (6 bases). This CDR3 comprises 14 residues. Germline CDR1 and CDR2: MNHNS and SASEGT. V lost 2 bases and J 2 bases, leaving 9 bases between the germline ends. This CDR3 is CASSEYRVNTEAFF. In nucleotides, the CDR3 is TGTGCCAGCAGTGAATACAGGGTTAACACTGAAGCTTTCTTT.